The 8 T cell receptor beta chains in this list originate from one sample, sequenced in a study of graft-versus-host responses after intestinal transplantation. Antigens for these TCRs are unknown. Clones were read by immunoSEQ multiplex PCR, and TCRdb kept only the in-frame ones, dropping some. The table includes about 130,000 clones, about 93% detected once. Specimen: unstimulated CD4+ T cells sorted from spleen or lymph node cells, collected before intestinal transplant. These receptor sequences come from a human donor who received an intestinal transplant.

For the CDR3, the DNA is TGTGCCATCAGTGATAGCGGTTCCTACAATGAGCAGTTCTTC. Residues: CAISDSGSYNEQFF. The rearrangement uses TRBV10-3 and TRBJ2-1; tentatively, D is TRBD2 (6 bases). The CDR3 runs 14 residues. Germline V gives CDR1 ENHRY, CDR2 SYGVKD. Trimming took off 3 bases at V and 1 base at J, with 7 bases between the two ends.

The chain combines TRBV21-1 with TRBJ2-3. TRBV21-1 is marked as a pseudogene. This CDR3 comprises 14 residues. CDR3 DNA sequence: TGTGCCAGCAGGGAAGGCATTAGCACAGATACGCAGTATTTT. Its protein product is CASREGISTDTQYF.

V gene TRBV5-1 combines with J gene TRBJ1-1, with 7 bases aligning to TRBD1. The CDR3 extends over 15 amino acids. Trimming took 5 bases from V and 0 from J; bases not matched to a gene: 7. CDR1 and CDR2 (germline): SGHRS, YFSETQ. For the CDR3, the DNA is TGCGCCAGCAGGCAGGGGGGGACTCTGAACACTGAAGCTTTCTTT. Its translation is CASRQGGTLNTEAFF.

The V and J genes are TRBV11-1 and TRBJ2-5; D not resolved. The CDR3 spans 15 residues. The V gene lost 1 base and the J gene lost 7 bases, with 16 bases spanning the gap. CDR1 and CDR2 from the germline V gene are SGHAT and FQDESV (reference sequence). CDR3 residues: CASSLEAAVSGTQYF. CDR3 coding DNA: TGTGCCAGCAGCTTAGAGGCGGCAGTCTCCGGGACCCAGTACTTC.

The V call is TRBV27, the J call TRBJ2-7, with a possible D match to TRBD1 (7 bases). This CDR3 is built from 16 residues. Germline CDR1 is MNHEY and CDR2 is SMNVEV (reference sequence). Trimming shortened V by 5 bases and J by 4 bases, and 21 bases separated the two germline ends. CDR3 region: CASSPQRGQGGYEQYF. In DNA form, the CDR3 reads TGTGCCAGCAGTCCCCAGAGGGGTCAGGGGGGTTACGAGCAGTACTTC.

The rearrangement uses TRBV2 and TRBJ2-3, with 8 bases that match TRBD2. V shed 6 bases, J shed 4 bases, and the junction held 12 bases outside the gene matches. CDR1 SNHLY and CDR2 FYNNEI come from the germline V gene. The CDR3 sequence is 16 residues long. The DNA for the CDR3 is TGTGCCAGCAGCCAATTAGCGGGACCGGAGGCAGATACGCAGTATTTT. Translating gives CASSQLAGPEADTQYF.

The gene calls are TRBV5-1 and TRBJ2-3, with 11 bases lining up with TRBD2. Trimming at V came to 0 bases and at J to 4 bases, leaving 10 bases not matched to a gene. This CDR3 spans 18 amino acids. Germline V gene lookup returns CDR1 SGHRS and CDR2 YFSETQ. CDR3 loop: CASSLAIIAGGGPDTQYF. In DNA form, the CDR3 reads TGCGCCAGCAGCTTGGCCATTATAGCGGGAGGGGGGCCAGATACGCAGTATTTT.

The V call is TRBV28, the J call TRBJ1-1; D not certain. Germline V gives CDR1 MDHEN, CDR2 SYDVKM. The CDR3 consists of 15 residues. V lost 3 bases, J lost 1 base, and 12 bases lay in between. DNA of the CDR3: TGTGCCAGCAGTTTCCCAGGTTACGGGAACACTGAAGCTTTCTTT. Amino acids: CASSFPGYGNTEAFF.